Following are 9 T cell receptor beta chains from one sample sequenced in a study of blood T cell repertoires in COVID-19. Only in-frame clones appear in the TCRdb table, and some are missing; sequencing was by immunoSEQ multiplex PCR. The table records over 200,000 clones, about 83% of them present only once. The sample was peripheral blood. Receptors were obtained from a man aged 60 to 69 who had recovered from COVID-19.

The rearrangement uses TRBV7-8 and TRBJ2-7, with TRBD1 matching over 7 bases. CDR1 is SGHVS and CDR2 is FQNEAQ in the germline V gene. V shed 5 bases, J shed 1 base, and the junction held 5 bases outside the gene matches. The CDR3 extends over 14 amino acids. For the CDR3, the DNA is TGTGCCAGCAGCCTCGGGACAGCATCCTACGAGCAGTACTTC. As protein: CASSLGTASYEQYF.

This clone was seen once. V usage is TRBV10-3 and J usage is TRBJ2-2; 7 positions match TRBD1. The CDR3 covers 14 residues. V lost 6 bases and J lost 0; bases outside the gene matches: 1. Germline loops: CDR1 ENHRY, CDR2 SYGVKD. This chain's CDR3 is CAIRGTANTGELFF. The CDR3 nucleotides read TGTGCCATCAGGGGGACAGCGAACACCGGGGAGCTGTTTTTT.

The genes are TRBV6-5 and TRBJ2-7, with D uncertain. The CDR3 consists of 11 residues. Trimming stripped 7 bases from V and 4 bases from J, with 8 bases between. Germline CDR1 MNHEY, CDR2 SVGAGI. CDR3 DNA: TGTGCCAGCAACGGAGCTTACGAGCAGTACTTC. This sequence encodes CASNGAYEQYF.

In this sample, this clone turned up once. V usage is TRBV7-2 and J usage is TRBJ2-7; the match to TRBD1 covers 10 bases. The CDR3 has 15 residues. Per the germline V gene, CDR1 is SGHTA and CDR2 is FQGNSA. The trim removed 3 bases at V and 3 bases at J, leaving 5 bases unmatched. This CDR3 is CASSFPGDRGYEQYF. The CDR3 DNA reads TGTGCCAGCAGCTTTCCCGGGGACAGGGGCTACGAGCAGTACTTC.

V is TRBV21-1 and J is TRBJ1-2; the table's TRBD1 call for D was not verified on the DNA. TRBV21-1 is listed as a pseudogene. This CDR3 contains 19 residues. The CDR3 sequence: CASSLHLRDRGRSCYGYTF. DNA for the CDR3: TGTGCCAGCAGCCTACACCTACGGGACAGGGGGCGTAGTTGCTATGGCTACACCTTC.

This chain uses TRBV30 with TRBJ2-7; possible D gene TRBD1, 6 bases. The length of the CDR3 is 13 residues. CDR1 and CDR2 (germline): GTSNPN, SVGIG (reference sequence). V lost 0 bases and J 3 bases, leaving 9 bases between the germline ends. The CDR3 nucleotides read TGTGCCTGGAGTGTCCAGGGGTACTACGAGCAGTACTTC. It encodes CAWSVQGYYEQYF.

The chain joins TRBV7-3 to TRBJ1-2; TRBD1 aligns across 9 bases. The J segment lost 7 bases and the V segment lost 5 bases, leaving 2 bases of the junction unmatched. The germline V gene encodes CDR1 SGHTA and CDR2 FQGTGA. The length of the CDR3 is 12 residues. CDR3 nucleotide sequence: TGTGCCAGCAGCCCGACAGGGGGTGGCTACACCTTC. It codes for CASSPTGGGYTF.

This clone appeared a few times. V usage is TRBV5-1 and J usage is TRBJ2-2, with 14 bases fitting TRBD2. Germline V gives CDR1 SGHRS, CDR2 YFSETQ. This CDR3 spans 17 amino acids. With 4 bases clipped from V and 0 bases from J, the junction kept 2 bases outside the gene matches. CDR3 amino acids: CASSQGLAGANTGELFF. Here the CDR3 DNA reads TGCGCCAGCAGCCAGGGACTAGCGGGGGCGAACACCGGGGAGCTGTTTTTT. Complete variable domain (other parts from reference TRBV5-1 and TRBJ2-2): KAGVTQTPRYLIKTRGQQVTLSCSPISGHRSVSWYQQTPGQGLQFLFEYFSETQRNKGNFPGRFSGRQFSNSRSEMNVSTLELGDSALYLCASSQGLAGANTGELFFGEGSRLTVL.

The chain has TRBV7-2 and TRBJ2-2, with 8 positions matching TRBD2. This CDR3 comprises 16 residues. Germline CDR1 SGHTA, CDR2 FQGNSA. V gave up 6 bases and J gave up 6 bases; unmatched junction bases: 12. The CDR3 spells CASSVKGGGSPGELFF. The CDR3 nucleotides read TGTGCCAGCAGTGTGAAGGGCGGGGGGTCCCCCGGGGAGCTGTTTTTT.